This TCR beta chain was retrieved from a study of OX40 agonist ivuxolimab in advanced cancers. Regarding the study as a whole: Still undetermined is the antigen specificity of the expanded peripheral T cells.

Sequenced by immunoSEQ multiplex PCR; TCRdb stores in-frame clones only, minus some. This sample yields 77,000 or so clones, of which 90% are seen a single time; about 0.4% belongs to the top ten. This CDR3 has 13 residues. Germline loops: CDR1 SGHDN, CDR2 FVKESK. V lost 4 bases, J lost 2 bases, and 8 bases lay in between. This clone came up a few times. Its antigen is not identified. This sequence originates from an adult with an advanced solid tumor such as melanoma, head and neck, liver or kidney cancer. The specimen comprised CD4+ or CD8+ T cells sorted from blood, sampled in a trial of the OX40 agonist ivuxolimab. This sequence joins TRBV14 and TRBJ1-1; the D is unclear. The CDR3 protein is CASSREFNTEAFF. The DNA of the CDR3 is TGTGCCAGCAGCCGCGAGTTTAACACTGAAGCTTTCTTT.